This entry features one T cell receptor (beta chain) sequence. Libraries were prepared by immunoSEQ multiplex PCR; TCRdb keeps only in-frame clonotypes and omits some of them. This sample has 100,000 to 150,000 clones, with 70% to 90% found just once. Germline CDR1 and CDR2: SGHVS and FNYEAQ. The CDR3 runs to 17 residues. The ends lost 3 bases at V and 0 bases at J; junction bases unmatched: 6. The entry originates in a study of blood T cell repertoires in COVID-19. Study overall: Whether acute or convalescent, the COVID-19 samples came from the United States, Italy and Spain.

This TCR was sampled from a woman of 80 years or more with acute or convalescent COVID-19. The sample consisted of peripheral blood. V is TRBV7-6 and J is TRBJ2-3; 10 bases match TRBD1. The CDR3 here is CASSFSTGGFSTDTQYF. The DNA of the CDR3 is TGTGCCAGCAGCTTTTCGACAGGGGGCTTTAGCACAGATACGCAGTATTTT.